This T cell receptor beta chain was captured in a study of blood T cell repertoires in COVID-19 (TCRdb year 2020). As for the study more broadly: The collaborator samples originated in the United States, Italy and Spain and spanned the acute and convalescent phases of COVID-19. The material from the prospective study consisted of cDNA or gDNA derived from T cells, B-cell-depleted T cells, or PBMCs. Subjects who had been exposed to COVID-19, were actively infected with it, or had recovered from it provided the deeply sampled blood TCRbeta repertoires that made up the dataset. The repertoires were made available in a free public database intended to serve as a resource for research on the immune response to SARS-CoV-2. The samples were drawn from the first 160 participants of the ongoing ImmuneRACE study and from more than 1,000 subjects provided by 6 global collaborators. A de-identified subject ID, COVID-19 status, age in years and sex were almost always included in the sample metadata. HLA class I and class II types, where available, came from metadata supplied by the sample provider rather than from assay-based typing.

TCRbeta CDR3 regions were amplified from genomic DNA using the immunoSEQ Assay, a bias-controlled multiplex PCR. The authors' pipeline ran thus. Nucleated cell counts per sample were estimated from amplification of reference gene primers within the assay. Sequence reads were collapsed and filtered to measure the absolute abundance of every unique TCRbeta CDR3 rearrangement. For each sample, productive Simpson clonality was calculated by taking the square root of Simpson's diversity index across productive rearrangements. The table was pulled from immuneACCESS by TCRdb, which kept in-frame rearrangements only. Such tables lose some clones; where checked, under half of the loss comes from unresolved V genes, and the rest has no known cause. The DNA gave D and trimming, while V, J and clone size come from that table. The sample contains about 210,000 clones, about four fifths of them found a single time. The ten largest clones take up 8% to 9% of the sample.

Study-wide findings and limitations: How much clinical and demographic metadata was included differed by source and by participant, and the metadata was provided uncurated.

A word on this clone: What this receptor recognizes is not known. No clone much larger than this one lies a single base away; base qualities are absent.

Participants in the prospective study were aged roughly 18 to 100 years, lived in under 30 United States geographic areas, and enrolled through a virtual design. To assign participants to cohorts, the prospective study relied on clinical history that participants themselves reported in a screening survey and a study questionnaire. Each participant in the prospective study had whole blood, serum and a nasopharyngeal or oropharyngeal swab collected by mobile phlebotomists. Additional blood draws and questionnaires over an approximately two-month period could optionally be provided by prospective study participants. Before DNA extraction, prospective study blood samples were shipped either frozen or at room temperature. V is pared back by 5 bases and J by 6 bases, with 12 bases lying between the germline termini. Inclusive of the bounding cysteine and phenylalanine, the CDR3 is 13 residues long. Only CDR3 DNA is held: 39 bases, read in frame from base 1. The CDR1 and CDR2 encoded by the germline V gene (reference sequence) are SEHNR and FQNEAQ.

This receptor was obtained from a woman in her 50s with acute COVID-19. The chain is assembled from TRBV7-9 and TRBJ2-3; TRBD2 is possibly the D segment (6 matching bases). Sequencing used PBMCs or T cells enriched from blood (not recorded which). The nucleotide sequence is TGTGCCAGCAGCCCCTCGGGGGTGGATACGCAGTATTTT. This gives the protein CASSPSGVDTQYF.